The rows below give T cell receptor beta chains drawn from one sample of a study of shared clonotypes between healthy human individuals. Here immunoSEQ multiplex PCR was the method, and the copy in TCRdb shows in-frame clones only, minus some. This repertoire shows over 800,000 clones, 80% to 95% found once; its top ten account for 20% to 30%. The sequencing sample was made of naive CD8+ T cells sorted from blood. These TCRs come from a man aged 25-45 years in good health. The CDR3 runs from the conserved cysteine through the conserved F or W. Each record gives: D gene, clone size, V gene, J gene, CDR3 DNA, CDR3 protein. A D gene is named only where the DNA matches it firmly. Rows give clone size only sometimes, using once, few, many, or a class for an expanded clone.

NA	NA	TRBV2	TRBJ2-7	TGTGCCAGCAGTGACCCGGGCGTTCGTTCCTACGAGCAGTACTTC	CASSDPGVRSYEQYF
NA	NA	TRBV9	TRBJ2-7	TGTGCCAGCAGTTTCGACCTAAACGAGCAGTACTTC	CASSFDLNEQYF
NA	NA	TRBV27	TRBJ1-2	TGTGCCAGCAGTCCCGGACCGGTCTATGGCTACACCTTC	CASSPGPVYGYTF
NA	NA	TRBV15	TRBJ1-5	TGTGCCACCAGCATTCTGGGGATGAGCCAGCCCCAGCATTTT	CATSILGMSQPQHF
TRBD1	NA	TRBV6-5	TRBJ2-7	TGTGCCAGCAGATCTTGGACAGGTACCTACGAGCAGTACTTC	CASRSWTGTYEQYF
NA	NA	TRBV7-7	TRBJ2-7	TGTGCTAGCAGCTCAGGTGCTGGGACTTCCTACGAGCAGTACTTC	CASSSGAGTSYEQYF
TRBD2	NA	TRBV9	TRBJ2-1	TGTGCCAGCAGCCCTAGCGGGGGGGAGTATGAGCAGTTCTTC	CASSPSGGEYEQFF
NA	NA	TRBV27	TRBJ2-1	TGTGCCAGCAGTTTGTCGGGGGGCGCCCACAATGAGCAGTTCTTC	CASSLSGGAHNEQFF
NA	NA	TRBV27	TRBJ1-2	TGTGCCAGCAGTCCCGGGACACGAAACTATGGCTACACCTTC	CASSPGTRNYGYTF
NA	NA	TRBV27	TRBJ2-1	TGTGCCAGCAGTTTAAGTGGGCGGGGAGCCTACAATGAGCAGTTCTTC	CASSLSGRGAYNEQFF
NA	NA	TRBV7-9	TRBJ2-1	TGTGCCAGCAGCCCAGCCCCTCCCGTCCCGGGGGACAATGAGCAGTTCTTC	CASSPAPPVPGDNEQFF
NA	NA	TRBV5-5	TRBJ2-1	TGTGCCAGCAGCTATTCGTTCGGGCGTTCCTACAATGAGCAGTTCTTC	CASSYSFGRSYNEQFF
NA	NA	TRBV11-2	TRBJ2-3	TGTGCCAGCAGCCTGCGGCCGAACACAGATACGCAGTATTTT	CASSLRPNTDTQYF
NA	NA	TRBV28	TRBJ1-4	TGTGCCAGCAGTTTATGGCAGGGCGTGGGGGAAAAACTGTTTTTT	CASSLWQGVGEKLFF
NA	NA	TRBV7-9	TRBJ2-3	TGTGCCAGCAGCCCCTGGGCTAGCGACGATACGCAGTATTTT	CASSPWASDDTQYF
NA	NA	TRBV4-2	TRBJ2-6	TGTGCCAGCAGCCAAGCGATTATACCCGGGACCAGACACTCAAGCTCTGGGGCCAACGTCCTGACTTTC	CASSQAIIPGTRHSSSGANVLTF
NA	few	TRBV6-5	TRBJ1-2	TGTGCCAGCAGTTACATCCCTAACTATGGCTACACCTTC	CASSYIPNYGYTF
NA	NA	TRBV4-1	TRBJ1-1	TGCGCCAGCAGCCGCCCATGGCACAGGGAAGACACTGAAGCTTTCTTT	CASSRPWHREDTEAFF
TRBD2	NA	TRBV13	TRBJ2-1	TGTGCCAGCAGCCTCGGACTAGCGGAGCAGTTCTTC	CASSLGLAEQFF
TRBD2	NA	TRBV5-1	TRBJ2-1	TGCGCCAGCAGCTTGGCGGGACTAGTAATTGGGTACAATGAGCAGTTCTTC	CASSLAGLVIGYNEQFF
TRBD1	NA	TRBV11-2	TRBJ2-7	TGTGCCAGCACCTTTGGAAGGGGGCGGTGGGCTCGCGACGAGCAGTACTTC	CASTFGRGRWARDEQYF
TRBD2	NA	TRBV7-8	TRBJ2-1	TGTGCCAGCAGCTACTCCGGACTAGCGGGTTCCTACAATGAGCAGTTCTTC	CASSYSGLAGSYNEQFF
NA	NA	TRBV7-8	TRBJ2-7	TGTGCCAGCAGTCGTAACTCCTACGAGCAGTACTTC	CASSRNSYEQYF
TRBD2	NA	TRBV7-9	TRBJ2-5	TGTGCCAGCAGCCTAAACGGACTAGGAGAGACCCAGTACTTC	CASSLNGLGETQYF
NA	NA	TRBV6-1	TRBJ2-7	TGTGCCAGCAGTGAACTAGCGAGAGACGAGCAGTACTTC	CASSELARDEQYF
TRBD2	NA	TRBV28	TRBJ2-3	TGTGCCAGCAGCTCCGGACTAGCGGGATTATACACAGATACGCAGTATTTT	CASSSGLAGLYTDTQYF
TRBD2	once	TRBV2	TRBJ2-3	TGTGCCAGCATCAAACTAGCGGGAGTTGTAGATACGCAGTATTTT	CASIKLAGVVDTQYF
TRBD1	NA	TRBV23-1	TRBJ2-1	TGCGCCAGCACCCTAGACAGGGGACGCTATAAGGTAAATGAGCAGTTCTTC	CASTLDRGRYKVNEQFF
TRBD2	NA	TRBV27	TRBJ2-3	TGTGCCAGCAGTGTACTTGGGACTAGCGGGGCCACAGATACGCAGTATTTT	CASSVLGTSGATDTQYF
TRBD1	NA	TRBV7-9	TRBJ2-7	TGTGCCAGCAGCTCGGGACAGGGGCTGAAAACCGAGCAGTACTTC	CASSSGQGLKTEQYF
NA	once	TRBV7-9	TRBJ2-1	TGTGCCAGCAGCCCCAAGGGGGGGAATTCGTACAATGAGCAGTTCTTC	CASSPKGGNSYNEQFF
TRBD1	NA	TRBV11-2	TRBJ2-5	TGTGCCAGCAGCCTACAGGGGGCCGAGGAGACCCAGTACTTC	CASSLQGAEETQYF
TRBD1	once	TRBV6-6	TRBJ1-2	TGTGCCAGCCTCTGGTCTCAGGGGGCATCTTACGGCTACACCTTC	CASLWSQGASYGYTF